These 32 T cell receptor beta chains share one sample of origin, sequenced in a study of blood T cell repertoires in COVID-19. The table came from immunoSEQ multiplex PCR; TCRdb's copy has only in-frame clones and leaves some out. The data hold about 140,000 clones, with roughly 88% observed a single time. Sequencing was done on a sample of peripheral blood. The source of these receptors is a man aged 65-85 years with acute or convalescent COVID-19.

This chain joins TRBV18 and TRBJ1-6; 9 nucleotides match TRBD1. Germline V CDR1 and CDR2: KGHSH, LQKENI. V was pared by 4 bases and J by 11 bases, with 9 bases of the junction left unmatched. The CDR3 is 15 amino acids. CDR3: CASSRLGQGEAPLHF. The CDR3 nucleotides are TGTGCCAGCTCACGACTGGGACAGGGTGAGGCACCCCTCCACTTT.

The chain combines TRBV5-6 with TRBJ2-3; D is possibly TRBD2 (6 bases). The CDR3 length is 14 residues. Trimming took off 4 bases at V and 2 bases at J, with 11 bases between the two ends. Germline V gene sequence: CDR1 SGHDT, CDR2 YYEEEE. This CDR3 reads CASSAGTATDTQYF. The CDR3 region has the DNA TGTGCCAGCAGCGCGGGGACGGCCACAGATACGCAGTATTTT.

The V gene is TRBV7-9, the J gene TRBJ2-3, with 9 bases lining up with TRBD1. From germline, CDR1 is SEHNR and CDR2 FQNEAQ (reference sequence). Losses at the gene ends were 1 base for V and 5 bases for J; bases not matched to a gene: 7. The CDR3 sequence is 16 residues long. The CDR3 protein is CASSLGVTGGEDTQYF. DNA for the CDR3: TGTGCCAGCAGCTTAGGCGTGACAGGGGGTGAAGATACGCAGTATTTT.

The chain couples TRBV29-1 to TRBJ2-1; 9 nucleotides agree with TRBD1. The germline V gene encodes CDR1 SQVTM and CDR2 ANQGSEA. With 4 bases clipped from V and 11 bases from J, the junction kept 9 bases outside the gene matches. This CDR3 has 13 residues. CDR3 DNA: TGCAGCGTTGGGGGACAGGGAATTCAGCAGCAGTTCTTC. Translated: CSVGGQGIQQQFF.

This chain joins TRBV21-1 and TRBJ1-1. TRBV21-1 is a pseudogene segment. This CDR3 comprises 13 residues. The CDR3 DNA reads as TGTGCCAGCAATAACCGGAGGAACACTGAAGCTTTCTTT. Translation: CASNNRRNTEAFF.

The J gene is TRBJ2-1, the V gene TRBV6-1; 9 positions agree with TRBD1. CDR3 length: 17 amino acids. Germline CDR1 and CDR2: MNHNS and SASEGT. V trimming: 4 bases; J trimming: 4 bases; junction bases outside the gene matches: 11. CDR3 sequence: CASSADPGQGRYNEQFF. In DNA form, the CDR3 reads TGTGCCAGCAGTGCTGACCCGGGACAGGGACGGTACAATGAGCAGTTCTTC.

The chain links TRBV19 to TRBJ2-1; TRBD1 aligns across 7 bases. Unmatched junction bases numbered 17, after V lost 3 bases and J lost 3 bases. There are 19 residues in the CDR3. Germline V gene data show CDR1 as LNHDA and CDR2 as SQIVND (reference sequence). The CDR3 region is CASSIPTGTAMAYYNEQFF. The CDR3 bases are TGTGCCAGTAGTATTCCAACCGGGACAGCAATGGCTTACTACAATGAGCAGTTCTTC.

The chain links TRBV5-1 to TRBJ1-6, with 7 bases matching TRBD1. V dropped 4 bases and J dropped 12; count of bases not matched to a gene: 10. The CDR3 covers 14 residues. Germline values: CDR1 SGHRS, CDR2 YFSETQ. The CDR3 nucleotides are TGCGCCAGCAGCCTGGGACAGCTCGGCGGACCCCTCCACTTT. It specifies CASSLGQLGGPLHF.

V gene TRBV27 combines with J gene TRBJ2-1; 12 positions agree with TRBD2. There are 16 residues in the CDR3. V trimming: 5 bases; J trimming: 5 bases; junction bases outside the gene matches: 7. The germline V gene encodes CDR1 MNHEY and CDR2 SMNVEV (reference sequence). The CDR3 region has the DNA TGTGCCAGCAGTCAGACTAGCGGGAGATTCGACAATGAGCAGTTCTTC. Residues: CASSQTSGRFDNEQFF.

CDR3 sequence reads: CASSLGTGEHQPQHF. In DNA, the CDR3 is TGTGCCAGCAGCTTAGGGACAGGGGAGCATCAGCCCCAGCATTTT. The J gene is TRBJ1-5, the V gene TRBV7-8, with TRBD1 identical over 9 bases. This CDR3 comprises 15 residues. V lost 1 base and J lost 5; bases outside the gene matches: 3. Germline assignment: CDR1 SGHVS and CDR2 FQNEAQ. The full variable domain, with the rest looked up from reference TRBV7-8 and TRBJ1-5, is GAGVSQSPRYKVAKRGQDVALRCDPISGHVSLFWYQQALGQGPEFLTYFQNEAQLDKSGLPSDRFFAERPEGSVSTLKIQRTQQEDSAVYLCASSLGTGEHQPQHFGDGTRLSIL.

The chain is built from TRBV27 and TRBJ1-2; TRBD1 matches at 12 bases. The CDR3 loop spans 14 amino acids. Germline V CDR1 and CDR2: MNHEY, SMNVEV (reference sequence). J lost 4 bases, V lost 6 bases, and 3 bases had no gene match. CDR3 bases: TGTGCCAGCAGGGGACAGGGGGCAAGCTATGGCTACACCTTC. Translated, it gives CASRGQGASYGYTF.

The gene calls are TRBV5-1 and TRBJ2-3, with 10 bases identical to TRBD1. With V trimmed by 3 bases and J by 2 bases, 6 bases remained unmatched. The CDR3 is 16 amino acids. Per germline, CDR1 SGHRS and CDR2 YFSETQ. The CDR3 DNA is TGCGCCAGCAGCTCAGGGACAGGGGAGAACACAGATACGCAGTATTTT. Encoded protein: CASSSGTGENTDTQYF.

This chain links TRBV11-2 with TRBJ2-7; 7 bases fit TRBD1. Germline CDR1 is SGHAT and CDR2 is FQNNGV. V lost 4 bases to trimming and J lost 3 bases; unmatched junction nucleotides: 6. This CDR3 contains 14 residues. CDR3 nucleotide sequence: TGTGCCAGCAGCTCGAACAGGGGCCGCTACGAGCAGTACTTC. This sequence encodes CASSSNRGRYEQYF.

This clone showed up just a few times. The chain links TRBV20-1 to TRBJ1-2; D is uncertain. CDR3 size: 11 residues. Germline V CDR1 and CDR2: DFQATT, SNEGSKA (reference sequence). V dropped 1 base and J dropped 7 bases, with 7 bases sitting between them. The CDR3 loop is CSARVQIGYTF. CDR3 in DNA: TGCAGTGCTAGAGTCCAGATTGGCTACACCTTC.

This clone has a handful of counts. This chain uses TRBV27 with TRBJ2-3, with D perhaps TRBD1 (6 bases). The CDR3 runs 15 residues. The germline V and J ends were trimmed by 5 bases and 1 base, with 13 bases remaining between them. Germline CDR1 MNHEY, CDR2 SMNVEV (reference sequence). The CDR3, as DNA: TGTGCCAGCAGTGCTCAGGGGATTGGCACAGATACGCAGTATTTT. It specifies CASSAQGIGTDTQYF.

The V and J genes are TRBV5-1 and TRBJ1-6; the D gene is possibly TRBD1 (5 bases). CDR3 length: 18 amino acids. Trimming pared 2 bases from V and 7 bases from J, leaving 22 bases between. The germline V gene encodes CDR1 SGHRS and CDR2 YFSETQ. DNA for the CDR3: TGCGCCAGCAGCTTCCTCCCGGGGCGGGGGTTCATCAATTCACCCCTCCACTTT. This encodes CASSFLPGRGFINSPLHF.

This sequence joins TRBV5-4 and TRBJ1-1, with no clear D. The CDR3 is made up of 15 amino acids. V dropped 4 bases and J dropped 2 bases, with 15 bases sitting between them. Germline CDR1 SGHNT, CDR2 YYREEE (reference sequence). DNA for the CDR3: TGTGCCAGCAGCCGGGGATGGAGCAGAAACACTGAAGCTTTCTTT. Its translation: CASSRGWSRNTEAFF.

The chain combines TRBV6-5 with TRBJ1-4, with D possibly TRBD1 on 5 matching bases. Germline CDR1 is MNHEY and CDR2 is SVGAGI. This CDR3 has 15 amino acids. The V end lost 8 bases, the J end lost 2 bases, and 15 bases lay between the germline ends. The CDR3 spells CASGGDTATNEKLFF. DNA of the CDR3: TGTGCCAGCGGAGGGGATACGGCGACTAATGAAAAACTGTTTTTT.

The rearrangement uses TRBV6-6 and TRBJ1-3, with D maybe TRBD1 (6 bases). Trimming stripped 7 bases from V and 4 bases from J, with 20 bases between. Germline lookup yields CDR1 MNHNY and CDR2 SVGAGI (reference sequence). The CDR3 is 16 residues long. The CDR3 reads CASTLQGTLAGNTIYF. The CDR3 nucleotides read TGTGCCAGCACTCTACAGGGTACTCTGGCGGGAAACACCATATATTTT.

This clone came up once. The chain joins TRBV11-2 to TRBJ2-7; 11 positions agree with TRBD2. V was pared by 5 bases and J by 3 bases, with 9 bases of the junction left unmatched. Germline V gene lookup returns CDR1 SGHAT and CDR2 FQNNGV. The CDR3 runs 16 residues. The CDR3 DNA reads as TGTGCCAGCAGCCCAAGACTAGCGGGAAATATCTACGAGCAGTACTTC. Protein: CASSPRLAGNIYEQYF.

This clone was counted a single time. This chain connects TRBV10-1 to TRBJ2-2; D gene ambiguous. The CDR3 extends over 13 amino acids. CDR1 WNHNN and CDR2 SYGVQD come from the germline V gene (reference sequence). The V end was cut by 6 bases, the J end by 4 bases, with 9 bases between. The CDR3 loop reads CASRLAGTGELFF. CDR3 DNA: TGCGCCAGCAGACTGGCAGGCACCGGGGAGCTGTTTTTT.

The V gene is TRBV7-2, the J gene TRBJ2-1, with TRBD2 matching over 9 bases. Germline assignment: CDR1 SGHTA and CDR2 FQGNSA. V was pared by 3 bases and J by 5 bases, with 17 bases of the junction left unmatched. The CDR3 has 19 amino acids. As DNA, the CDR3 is TGTGCCAGCAGCTTCTATATTTACCGCCAGCGGGGGGATAACAATGAGCAGTTCTTC. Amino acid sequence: CASSFYIYRQRGDNNEQFF.

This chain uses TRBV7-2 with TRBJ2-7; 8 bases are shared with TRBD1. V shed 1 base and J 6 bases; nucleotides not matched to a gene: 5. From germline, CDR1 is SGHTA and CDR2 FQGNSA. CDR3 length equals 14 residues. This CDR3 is CASSLGQGRIEQYF. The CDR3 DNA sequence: TGTGCCAGCAGCTTAGGACAGGGGAGGATCGAGCAGTACTTC.

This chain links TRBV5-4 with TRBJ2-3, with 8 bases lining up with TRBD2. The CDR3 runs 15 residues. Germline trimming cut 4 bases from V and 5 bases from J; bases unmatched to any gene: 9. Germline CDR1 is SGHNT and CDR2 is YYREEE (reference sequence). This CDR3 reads CASSLPGGGRDTQYF. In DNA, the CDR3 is TGTGCCAGCAGCCTGCCTGGCGGGGGGAGAGATACGCAGTATTTT.

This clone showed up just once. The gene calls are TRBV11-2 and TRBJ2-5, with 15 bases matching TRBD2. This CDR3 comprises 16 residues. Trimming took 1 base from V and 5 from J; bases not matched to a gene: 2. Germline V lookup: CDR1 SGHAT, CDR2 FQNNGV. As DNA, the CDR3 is TGTGCCAGCAGCTTAGGCGGACTAGCGGGGGGGGAGACCCAGTACTTC. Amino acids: CASSLGGLAGGETQYF.

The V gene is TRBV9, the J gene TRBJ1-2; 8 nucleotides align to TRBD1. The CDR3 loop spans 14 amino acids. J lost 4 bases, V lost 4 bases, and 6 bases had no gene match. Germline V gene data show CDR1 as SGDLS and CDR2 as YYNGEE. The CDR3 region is CASSSRTGFYGYTF. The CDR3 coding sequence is TGTGCCAGCAGCTCCCGGACAGGGTTCTATGGCTACACCTTC.

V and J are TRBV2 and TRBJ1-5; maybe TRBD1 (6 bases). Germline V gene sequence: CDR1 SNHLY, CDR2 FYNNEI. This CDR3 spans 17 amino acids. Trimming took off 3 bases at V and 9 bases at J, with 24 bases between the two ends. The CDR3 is CASSDIITGQFDSPQHF. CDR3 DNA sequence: TGTGCCAGCAGTGATATTATTACAGGGCAGTTTGATTCGCCCCAGCATTTT.

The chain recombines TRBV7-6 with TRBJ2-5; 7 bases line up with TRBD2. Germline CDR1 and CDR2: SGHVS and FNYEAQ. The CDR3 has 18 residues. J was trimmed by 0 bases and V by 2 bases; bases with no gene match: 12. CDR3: CASSLNSPSGDYQETQYF. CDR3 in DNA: TGTGCCAGCAGCTTAAATTCGCCGAGCGGGGACTACCAAGAGACCCAGTACTTC.

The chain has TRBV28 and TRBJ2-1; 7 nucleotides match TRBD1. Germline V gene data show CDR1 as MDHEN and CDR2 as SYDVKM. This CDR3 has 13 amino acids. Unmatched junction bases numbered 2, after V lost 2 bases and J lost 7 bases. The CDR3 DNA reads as TGTGCCAGCAGTTTAGACAGGGTTAATGAGCAGTTCTTC. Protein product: CASSLDRVNEQFF.

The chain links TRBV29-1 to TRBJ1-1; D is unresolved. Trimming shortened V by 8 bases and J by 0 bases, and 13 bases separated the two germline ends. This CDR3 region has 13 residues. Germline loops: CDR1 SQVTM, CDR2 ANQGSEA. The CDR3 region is CSHRTAMNTEAFF. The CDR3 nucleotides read TGCAGCCACCGAACAGCCATGAACACTGAAGCTTTCTTT.

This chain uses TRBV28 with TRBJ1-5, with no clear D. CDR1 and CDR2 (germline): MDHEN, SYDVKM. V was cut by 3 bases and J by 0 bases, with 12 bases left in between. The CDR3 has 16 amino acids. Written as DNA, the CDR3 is TGTGCCAGCAGTTTGAATACGTTCTATAGCAATCAGCCCCAGCATTTT. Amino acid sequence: CASSLNTFYSNQPQHF.

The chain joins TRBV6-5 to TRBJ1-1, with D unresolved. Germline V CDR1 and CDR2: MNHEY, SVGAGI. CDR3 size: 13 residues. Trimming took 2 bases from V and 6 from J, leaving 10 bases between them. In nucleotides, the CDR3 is TGTGCCAGCAGTTACCAGGCGAGATCTGAAGCTTTCTTT. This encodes CASSYQARSEAFF.